The entry below describes one T cell receptor beta chain. The junction had 10 bases not matched to a gene; V was cut back by 0 bases and J by 0 bases. The CDR3 runs to 18 residues. Looked up from germline, CDR1 is SGDLS and CDR2 is YYNGEE. The data stem from a study of cytomegalovirus exposure and HLA in healthy donors. With 60 Vbeta and 13 Jbeta primers, the PCR was carried out. Libraries were prepared by immunoSEQ multiplex PCR; TCRdb keeps only in-frame clonotypes and omits some of them. Altogether 65,000 to 95,000 clones are present, 75% being singletons, with the ten largest covering 9.5% to 15%.

Sequenced input: PBMCs. The chain employs TRBV9 and TRBJ2-3; 7 bases are a match to TRBD1. The TCR was taken from a man in his sixties or seventies in good health and CMV-seronegative. Here the CDR3 DNA reads TGTGCCAGCAGCGTAGCTACAGGGGTCATACCTAGCACAGATACGCAGTATTTT. It encodes CASSVATGVIPSTDTQYF.